The 9 T cell receptor beta chains presented below share a single source sample, sequenced in a study of T-cell reconstitution after alpha-beta-depleted transplantation in children. Unique molecular identifiers were incorporated into the prepared TCRbeta library. TCRdb re-called the PCR reads through MiXCR, storing one row per CDR3 protein. The profile shows under 450,000 distinct CDR3 sequences, 16% of them singletons. The input for sequencing was PBMCs, mostly from graft donor cells, taken 360 days after TCRalphabeta/CD19-depleted stem cell transplant. All receptors come from a boy younger than two who had a stem cell transplant for Wiskott-Aldrich syndrome, so the T cells may come from the graft donor.

The chain couples TRBV5-6 to TRBJ2-5; 7 bases are shared with TRBD2. CDR3 length: 16 amino acids. Germline V gene lookup returns CDR1 SGHDT and CDR2 YYEEEE. V trimming: 0 bases; J trimming: 5 bases; junction bases outside the gene matches: 10. In DNA form, the CDR3 reads TGTGCCAGCAGCTTGGTTGCGGGACTACCTTGGGAGACCCAGTACTTC. It translates to CASSLVAGLPWETQYF.

This clonotype was counted between two and nine times. J is TRBJ1-4 and V is TRBV7-9; D remains unclear. The CDR3 runs 13 residues. Per germline, CDR1 SEHNR and CDR2 FQNEAQ (reference sequence). V lost 5 bases and J lost 5, with 9 bases in between. The CDR3, as DNA: TGTGCCAGCAGCACGAAGGGCAATGAAAAACTGTTTTTT. Translation: CASSTKGNEKLFF.

This clonotype has just a few counts. The rearrangement uses TRBV6-5 and TRBJ2-7; 9 bases align to TRBD1. The CDR3 contains 16 residues. Trimming cost V 0 bases and J 2 bases; bases outside gene matches: 5. CDR1 is MNHEY, CDR2 SVGAGI, per germline. CDR3 loop: CASSYSYRGRTYEQYF. For the CDR3, the DNA is TGTGCCAGCAGTTACTCGTACAGGGGGCGCACCTACGAGCAGTACTTC.

This clonotype was detected a few times. The rearrangement links TRBV5-5 to TRBJ1-2; tentative D call: TRBD1 (5 bases). Germline V CDR1 and CDR2: SGHKS, YYEKEE (reference sequence). V was cut by 4 bases and J by 3 bases, with 13 bases left in between. The CDR3 spans 14 residues. The CDR3 region is CASSPNRFDYGYTF. The CDR3 region has the DNA TGTGCCAGCAGCCCGAACAGGTTCGACTATGGCTACACCTTC.

This clonotype has ten or more counts. J is TRBJ2-1 and V is TRBV4-1, with D possibly matching TRBD2 (6 bases). V lost 1 base and J lost 2, with 12 bases in between. This CDR3 is built from 16 residues. Germline V CDR1 and CDR2: MGHRA, YSYEKL. CDR3 DNA sequence: TGCGCCAGCAGCCAAGTAGTAGGCGGGACCTACAATGAGCAGTTCTTC. Protein sequence: CASSQVVGGTYNEQFF.

This clonotype was counted between two and nine times. V is TRBV24-1 and J is TRBJ2-1; 12 bases map to TRBD1. The J segment lost 9 bases and the V segment lost 4 bases, leaving 6 bases of the junction unmatched. The CDR3 sequence is 15 residues long. Germline V CDR1 and CDR2: KGHDR, SFDVKD. The CDR3 spells CATSDSGQGAIEQFF. CDR3 sequence (DNA): TGTGCCACCAGTGACTCGGGACAGGGGGCCATTGAGCAGTTCTTC.

This clonotype was picked up many times. The rearrangement uses TRBV11-2 and TRBJ2-7; unclear D gene. Germline-derived CDR1 and CDR2 are SGHAT and FQNNGV. The CDR3 is 11 amino acids. V lost 2 bases to trimming and J lost 5 bases, with 4 bases between them. The DNA of the CDR3 is TGTGCCAGCAGCTTATTCCACGAGCAGTACTTC. It encodes CASSLFHEQYF.

V and J are TRBV28 and TRBJ2-7; 9 bases match TRBD1. This CDR3 is built from 15 residues. Germline V gene data show CDR1 as MDHEN and CDR2 as SYDVKM. The junction had 10 bases not matched to a gene; V was cut back by 6 bases and J by 4 bases. CDR3 sequence: CASRPPGTGRYEQYF. The CDR3 nucleotides are TGTGCCAGCAGACCGCCCGGGACAGGGAGGTACGAGCAGTACTTC.

This clonotype was seen a few times. The chain has TRBV12-3 or TRBV12-4 and TRBJ1-6; D ambiguous. V was cut by 3 bases and J by 10 bases, with 13 bases left in between. The CDR3 has 14 amino acids. The CDR3 DNA sequence: TGTGCCAGCAGTTTGGACGCCTCGGACTCACCCCTCCACTTT. Protein: CASSLDASDSPLHF.